Here is one T cell receptor (beta chain) with its context. The record originates from a study of blood T cell repertoires in COVID-19. About the research overall: Samples came from the United States, Italy and Spain, spanning acute and convalescent COVID-19. From T cells, B-cell-depleted T cells, or PBMCs came the material, which was cDNA or gDNA.

Original analysis: Estimation of nucleated cell counts was performed using reference gene primer amplification. Data came from immunoSEQ multiplex PCR; TCRdb stores just in-frame clones and leaves some out. V and J calls and clone size follow that table, whereas D and trimming were derived from the DNA. The sample holds tens of thousands of clones, 70% to 85% seen once. The CDR3 runs 14 residues. Germline V CDR1 and CDR2: SNHLY, FYNNEI. Unmatched junction bases numbered 6, after V lost 10 bases and J lost 0 bases. The V gene is TRBV2, the J gene TRBJ1-3; 7 nucleotides align to TRBD1. This receptor was obtained from a human donor in a cohort sampled during active COVID-19. The specimen sequenced was peripheral blood. The CDR3 sequence is CANGQASSGNTIYF. CDR3 bases: TGTGCCAACGGACAGGCGAGCTCTGGAAACACCATATATTTT.